This passage covers 17 T cell receptor beta chains from one sample sequenced in a study of circulating and synovial CD4+ cells in juvenile arthritis. Profiling relied on immunoSEQ multiplex PCR, and the TCRdb table lists in-frame clones only, not all of them. The sample consists of thousands of clones, 90% of them appearing once. The material sequenced was HLA-DR+ CD4+ T cells from blood. The subset denotes: circulating pathogenic-like lymphocytes, sorted as HLA-DR+CD14-CD3+CD4+CD25low/- blood T cells. The receptors here all came from a human donor with juvenile idiopathic arthritis.

This chain links TRBV9 with TRBJ1-2, with 7 bases lining up with TRBD1. This CDR3 contains 15 residues. Germline V gives CDR1 SGDLS, CDR2 YYNGEE. Trimming removed 0 bases from V and 7 bases from J; junction bases left unmatched: 9. As DNA, the CDR3 is TGTGCCAGCAGCGTAGGAACAGGGGAAGGAGCTGGCTACACCTTC. Residues: CASSVGTGEGAGYTF. Based on the CDR3 plus reference TRBV9 and TRBJ1-2, the full variable domain is DSGVTQTPKHLITATGQRVTLRCSPRSGDLSVYWYQQSLDQGLQFLIQYYNGEERAKGNILERFSAQQFPDLHSELNLSSLELGDSALYFCASSVGTGEGAGYTFGSGTRLTVV.

This chain joins TRBV7-2 and TRBJ1-4; 7 bases agree with TRBD1. The CDR3 has 16 residues. V was clipped by 5 bases and J by 4 bases; unmatched bases: 10. CDR1 is SGHTA, CDR2 FQGNSA, per germline. The CDR3 protein is CASSPQHRGINEKLFF. The CDR3 nucleotides read TGTGCCAGCAGCCCCCAGCACAGGGGAATTAATGAAAAACTGTTTTTT.

The chain combines TRBV6-5 with TRBJ1-2; a weak D match, TRBD1 (6 bases). The CDR3 totals 15 residues. V lost 6 bases and J 5 bases, leaving 19 bases between the germline ends. Looked up from germline, CDR1 is MNHEY and CDR2 is SVGAGI. The DNA for the CDR3 is TGTGCCAGCAGAATTCCCGGGGGGCAGGGTTATGGCTACACCTTC. Amino acids: CASRIPGGQGYGYTF.

This clone was recorded once. CDR3 residues: CSVWASGEAFF. DNA for the CDR3: TGCAGCGTTTGGGCCTCAGGGGAAGCTTTCTTT. This chain links TRBV29-1 with TRBJ1-1; D perhaps matches TRBD1 (5 bases). Germline V gene data show CDR1 as SQVTM and CDR2 as ANQGSEA. This CDR3 spans 11 amino acids. V dropped 5 bases and J dropped 8 bases, with 12 bases sitting between them.

V is TRBV2 and J is TRBJ1-2, with D hard to call. Germline CDR1 reads SNHLY; CDR2 reads FYNNEI. CDR3 length: 14 residues. V was pared by 11 bases and J by 1 base, with 17 bases between. This CDR3 is CARTWLGGNYGYTF. CDR3 sequence (DNA): TGTGCCCGCACTTGGTTAGGAGGTAACTATGGCTACACCTTC. Supplemented by reference TRBV2 and TRBJ1-2, the full variable domain reads EPEVTQTPSHQVTQMGQEVILRCVPISNHLYFYWYRQILGQKVEFLVSFYNNEISEKSEIFDDQFSVERPDGSNFTLKIRSTKLEDSAMYFCARTWLGGNYGYTFGSGTRLTVV.

This rearrangement joins TRBV11-2 to TRBJ2-7; TRBD1 matches 9 bases. The V gene end was trimmed by 3 bases and the J gene end by 3 bases; junction bases not matched to a gene: 6. Germline CDR1 and CDR2: SGHAT and FQNNGV. The CDR3 sequence is 15 residues long. This chain's CDR3 is CASSFRDREFYEQYF. The DNA of the CDR3 is TGTGCCAGCAGCTTTAGGGACAGGGAATTCTACGAGCAGTACTTC. Full variable domain (outside the CDR3, taken from reference TRBV11-2 and TRBJ2-7): EAGVAQSPRYKIIEKRQSVAFWCNPISGHATLYWYQQILGQGPKLLIQFQNNGVVDDSQLPKDRFSAERLKGVDSTLKIQPAKLEDSAVYLCASSFRDREFYEQYFGPGTRLTVT.

The DNA of the CDR3 is TGTGCCAGCAGCTTAGCAACAGGGGGCCATGGCTACACCTTC. Translation gives CASSLATGGHGYTF. This chain connects TRBV7-2 to TRBJ1-2; 9 bases are a match to TRBD1. The junction had 2 bases not matched to a gene; V was cut back by 0 bases and J by 6 bases. The CDR3 runs to 14 residues. Per germline, CDR1 SGHTA and CDR2 FQGNSA. Variable domain in full (rest from reference TRBV7-2 and TRBJ1-2): GAGVSQSPSNKVTEKGKDVELRCDPISGHTALYWYRQSLGQGLEFLIYFQGNSAPDKSGLPSDRFSAERTGGSVSTLTIQRTQQEDSAVYLCASSLATGGHGYTFGSGTRLTVV.

The rearrangement links TRBV7-2 to TRBJ2-7; 7 bases align to TRBD1. The CDR3 has 13 residues. Germline-derived CDR1 and CDR2 are SGHTA and FQGNSA. Trimming removed 5 bases from V and 5 bases from J; junction bases left unmatched: 6. CDR3 amino acids: CASSLRGQHEQYF. The DNA for the CDR3 is TGTGCCAGCAGCCTGAGGGGGCAGCACGAGCAGTACTTC.

The chain uses TRBV27 and TRBJ2-1; 13 bases are shared with TRBD2. The germline CDR1 and CDR2 sequences are MNHEY and SMNVEV (reference sequence). This CDR3 spans 17 amino acids. With 3 bases clipped from V and 10 bases from J, the junction kept 12 bases outside the gene matches. The CDR3 nucleotides are TGTGCCAGCAGTTTGCCACTAGCGGGGGGGCTGTTTGGGGAGCAGTTCTTC. Its protein is CASSLPLAGGLFGEQFF.

The chain links TRBV13 to TRBJ1-4; maybe TRBD1 (5 bases). The length of the CDR3 is 17 residues. CDR1 PRHDT and CDR2 FYEKMQ come from the germline V gene (reference sequence). Trimming shortened V by 1 base and J by 6 bases, and 18 bases separated the two germline ends. CDR3 sequence: CASSLALGTPTDEKLFF. The CDR3 region has the DNA TGTGCCAGCAGCTTAGCCCTCGGGACTCCCACAGATGAAAAACTGTTTTTT.

V usage is TRBV7-2 and J usage is TRBJ2-3; TRBD2 aligns across 9 bases. CDR3 length: 14 amino acids. CDR1 and CDR2 (germline): SGHTA, FQGNSA. V shed 8 bases and J 4 bases; nucleotides not matched to a gene: 7. The DNA for the CDR3 is TGTGCCAGCTGCTCGCGGGGGGGCCCAGATACGCAGTATTTT. Protein: CASCSRGGPDTQYF.

The J gene is TRBJ2-1, the V gene TRBV27, with a possible D match to TRBD2 (6 bases). Trimming took off 6 bases at V and 0 bases at J, with 18 bases between the two ends. In germline, CDR1 is MNHEY, CDR2 SMNVEV (reference sequence). This CDR3 spans 17 amino acids. The CDR3 reads CASRAGRGVSSYNEQFF. CDR3 bases: TGTGCCAGCAGGGCGGGAAGGGGCGTAAGCTCCTACAATGAGCAGTTCTTC.

As regards this clone: Mismatch with germline at one junction end may stem from a read error. This chain links TRBV7-6 with TRBJ1-6; TRBD1 agrees at 9 bases. Germline values: CDR1 SGHVS, CDR2 FNYEAQ. There are 14 residues in the CDR3. The CDR3 region is CASSSGTGNSPLPF. CDR3 nucleotides: TGTGCCAGCAGCTCCGGGACAGGGAATTCCCCCCTCCCCTTT. Full variable domain (outside the CDR3, taken from reference TRBV7-6 and TRBJ1-6): GAGVSQSPRYKVTKRGQDVALRCDPISGHVSLYWYRQALGQGPEFLTYFNYEAQQDKSGLPNDRFSAERPEGSISTLTIQRTEQRDSAMYRCASSSGTGNSPLPFGNGTRLTVT.

The chain joins TRBV18 to TRBJ1-1, with a tentative D call TRBD1 (5 bases). Trimming took off 2 bases at V and 1 base at J, with 11 bases between the two ends. The germline V gene has CDR1 KGHSH and CDR2 LQKENI. CDR3 length equals 15 residues. CDR3 region: CASSPAQAANTEAFF. The CDR3, as DNA: TGTGCCAGCTCACCAGCACAGGCAGCGAACACTGAAGCTTTCTTT. Together with reference TRBV18 and TRBJ1-1, the CDR3 gives the full variable domain: NAGVMQNPRHLVRRRGQEARLRCSPMKGHSHVYWYRQLPEEGLKFMVYLQKENIIDESGMPKERFSAEFPKEGPSILRIQQVVRGDSAAYFCASSPAQAANTEAFFGQGTRLTVV.

This chain joins TRBV7-2 and TRBJ2-1, with 11 bases lining up with TRBD2. This CDR3 is built from 19 residues. Germline V gene data show CDR1 as SGHTA and CDR2 as FQGNSA. Losses at the gene ends were 0 bases for V and 6 bases for J; bases not matched to a gene: 13. As DNA, the CDR3 is TGTGCCAGCAGCTTAGCGCTGGCTAGCGGGGGGTTTAAAGTCAATGAGCAGTTCTTC. Encoded protein: CASSLALASGGFKVNEQFF.

This clone was counted a single time. The chain uses TRBV5-5 and TRBJ2-2, with 11 positions matching TRBD2. CDR3 length: 18 amino acids. Germline V gene sequence: CDR1 SGHKS, CDR2 YYEKEE (reference sequence). V lost 0 bases to trimming and J lost 6 bases; unmatched junction nucleotides: 10. The CDR3 DNA sequence: TGTGCCAGCAGCTTGGATCTAGCGGGGGGAGGGCAGGCCGGGGAGCTGTTTTTT. It yields the protein CASSLDLAGGGQAGELFF.

This rearrangement joins TRBV7-4 to TRBJ1-6; D remains ambiguous. There are 16 residues in the CDR3. Trimming shortened V by 0 bases and J by 9 bases, and 15 bases separated the two germline ends. Per the germline V gene, CDR1 is SGHVT and CDR2 is SQSDAQ. CDR3: CASSLAPSVRSSPLHF. The CDR3 nucleotides are TGTGCCAGCAGCTTAGCGCCCTCAGTAAGGAGTTCACCCCTCCACTTT.